A selection of T cell receptor beta chains follows, all from one sample in a study of T-cell memory formation after mild COVID-19. TCRdb reanalysed the 5' RACE reads using MiXCR and keeps one entry per CDR3 protein. The sample consists of approximately 40,000 distinct CDR3 sequences, roughly 11% of them appearing once. The sequencing input was PBMCs or a T cell subset sorted from them (not recorded which). Source of these receptors: a man aged 18 to 30 who had mild COVID-19 (a few samples of this study predate the infection). Cell type and time point are not known. Each CDR3 is given with its conserved first and last residue. A D gene is named only where the DNA matches it firmly. Clone size, where shown, is once, few, many, or a class for clones that have expanded.

V gene	clone size	CDR3 length	J gene	D gene	CDR3 DNA	CDR3 protein
TRBV6-6	many	14	TRBJ1-5	-	TGTGCCAGCAGTTACGTTGCAGGGGAGCAGCCCCAGCATTTT	CASSYVAGEQPQHF
TRBV6-2/TRBV6-3	many	16	TRBJ2-2	TRBD1	TGTGCCAGCAGGATTCCGGGACAGGGTAACACCGGGGAGCTGTTTTTT	CASRIPGQGNTGELFF
TRBV6-1	-	16	TRBJ1-3	-	TGTGCCAGCAGTGAGTCTCGAGGGGAATTCAGAAACACCATATATTTT	CASSESRGEFRNTIYF
TRBV18	many	13	TRBJ1-1	-	TGTGCCAGCTCACCAGACTGGAACACTGAAGCTTTCTTT	CASSPDWNTEAFF
TRBV20-1	many	13	TRBJ2-3	-	TGCAGTGCTAGGTCACTGGGACAAAATACGCAGTATTTT	CSARSLGQNTQYF
TRBV4-1	-	15	TRBJ2-2	-	TGCGACAGCAGCCGCTTAGAACAGGGATCCGGGGAGCTGTTTTTT	CDSSRLEQGSGELFF
TRBV7-2	many	13	TRBJ1-5	-	TGTGCCAGCAGCGAGGGACGACGGCAGCCCCAGCATTTT	CASSEGRRQPQHF
TRBV3-1	-	14	TRBJ1-6	-	TGTGCCAGCAGCCAATCGGGAGATAATTCACCCCTCCACTTT	CASSQSGDNSPLHF
TRBV18	many	16	TRBJ2-7	-	TGTGCCAGCTCCCTACCACGAGGACGGAGCTCCTACGAGCAGTACTTC	CASSLPRGRSSYEQYF
TRBV20-1	many	12	TRBJ1-3	-	TGCAGTGCTAGTCAGGGAGGAAACACCATATATTTT	CSASQGGNTIYF
TRBV5-1	many	14	TRBJ2-5	-	TGCGCCAGCAGCTTGGTGGGGCCGGGGGAGACCCAGTACTTC	CASSLVGPGETQYF
TRBV10-3	-	15	TRBJ1-1	TRBD1	TGTGCCATCAGTGACCGACAGGGCATGAACACTGAAGCTTTCTTT	CAISDRQGMNTEAFF
TRBV9	many	16	TRBJ2-2	TRBD1	TGTGCCAGCAGCCCACGGACAGGGATGAACACCGGGGAGCTGTTTTTT	CASSPRTGMNTGELFF
TRBV5-1	many	15	TRBJ2-3	-	TGCGCCAGCAGCTTGGTGGGTACCGCGAGGGATACGCAGTATTTT	CASSLVGTARDTQYF
TRBV20-1	many	14	TRBJ2-5	-	TGCAGTGCTAGAGACACCGGGACCAAAGAGACCCAGTACTTC	CSARDTGTKETQYF
TRBV9	-	15	TRBJ2-1	TRBD2	TGTGCCAGCAGCGTAGTAGCGGGGGCCACCAATGAGCAGTTCTTC	CASSVVAGATNEQFF
TRBV28	many	15	TRBJ2-6	-	TGTGCCAGCAGTTTAGGGAACTCTGGGGCCAACGTCCTGACTTTC	CASSLGNSGANVLTF
TRBV20-1	-	14	TRBJ2-3	-	TGCAGTGCTAGAAACCCAGGAAGGGGAGATACGCAGTATTTT	CSARNPGRGDTQYF
TRBV20-1	many	16	TRBJ1-6	-	TGCAGTGCGGATACGGGGACGGGTATTATGAATTCACCCCTCCACTTT	CSADTGTGIMNSPLHF
TRBV12-3/TRBV12-4	-	14	TRBJ2-5	TRBD1	TGTGCCAGCAGTTCGTGGACAGGGGAAGAGACCCAGTACTTC	CASSSWTGEETQYF
TRBV11-2	-	13	TRBJ1-1	-	TGTGCCAGCAGCGCAGACAGGAACACTGAAGCTTTCTTT	CASSADRNTEAFF
TRBV20-1	many	13	TRBJ1-1	-	TGCAGTGGTAAACCCGGGGTGATCACTGAAGCTTTCTTT	CSGKPGVITEAFF
TRBV5-1	many	14	TRBJ2-1	TRBD2	TGCGCCAGCTACACTAGCGGTTCTTACAATGAGCAGTTCTTC	CASYTSGSYNEQFF
TRBV7-2	many	15	TRBJ2-1	-	TGTGCCAGCAGCTTTCAACCGGACATCTATAGTGAGCAGTTCTTC	CASSFQPDIYSEQFF
TRBV6-6	many	14	TRBJ1-6	TRBD1	TGTGCCAGCAGGCGGACAGGACAGATCTCACCCCTCCACTTT	CASRRTGQISPLHF
TRBV12-3/TRBV12-4	many	14	TRBJ2-7	TRBD2	TGTGCCAGCAGTTTTGGCGGGGGGGCCGGTGAGCAGTACTTC	CASSFGGGAGEQYF
TRBV4-2	many	12	TRBJ2-7	-	TGTGCCAGCAGCTATTCGTCGGGCGAGCAGTACTTC	CASSYSSGEQYF
TRBV6-4	many	15	TRBJ2-1	TRBD2	TGTGCCAGCAGTCCCTTCGGGGGGGCTAACAATGAGCAGTTCTTC	CASSPFGGANNEQFF